This TCR beta chain was captured by sequencing in a study of T cell changes during pregnancy in multiple sclerosis. Libraries were prepared by immunoSEQ multiplex PCR; TCRdb keeps only in-frame clonotypes and omits some of them. The data show around 96,000 clones, with 90% to 95% seen just once and around 2.3% held by the top ten. The CDR3 spans 13 residues. Germline trimming cut 4 bases from V and 5 bases from J; bases unmatched to any gene: 4. CDR1 is PRHDT, CDR2 FYEKMQ, per germline (reference sequence). The rearrangement joins TRBV13 to TRBJ2-5, with 7 bases matching TRBD2. The receptor was isolated from a female donor with multiple sclerosis, enrolled in a pregnancy study. Sequences were derived from peripheral blood, sampled in the third trimester of pregnancy. This CDR3 reads CASSYGLEETQYF. CDR3 in DNA: TGTGCCAGCAGCTATGGACTAGAGGAGACCCAGTACTTC.